This is a list of T cell receptor beta chains from one sample in a study of cytomegalovirus exposure and HLA in healthy donors. Method: immunoSEQ multiplex PCR; TCRdb's copy keeps in-frame clones and lacks some. The sample has 90,000 to 110,000 clones; 75% are singletons. The sample was PBMCs. The source is a man in his forties in good health and CMV-seronegative. Each CDR3 is given with its conserved first and last residue. D genes are given only for firm matches. Clone size, where shown, is once, few, many, or a class for clones that have expanded.

>TRBV27|TRBJ1-1|.|.
CASPTPWRTEAFF
TGTGCCAGCCCGACCCCCTGGCGGACTGAAGCTTTCTTT
>TRBV30|TRBJ1-4|.|.
CAWSVLGQNTEKLFF
TGTGCCTGGAGTGTACTTGGGCAGAATACAGAAAAACTGTTTTTT
>TRBV4-2|TRBJ2-1|TRBD1|.
CASSRGQGAYNEQFF
TGTGCCAGCAGCAGAGGACAGGGGGCGTACAATGAGCAGTTCTTC
>TRBV27|TRBJ2-7|.|.
CASSFGSGPPLYEQYF
TGTGCCAGCAGTTTTGGGAGCGGTCCCCCCCTCTACGAGCAGTACTTC
>TRBV7-9|TRBJ1-6|.|.
CASSFNPPDTSPLHF
TGTGCCAGCAGCTTTAACCCCCCGGACACCTCACCCCTCCACTTT
>TRBV5-1|TRBJ2-3|TRBD2|.
CASSGGGFSTDTQYF
TGCGCCAGCAGCGGCGGGGGGTTTAGCACAGATACGCAGTATTTT
>TRBV30|TRBJ2-7|TRBD2|once
CAWSRGGISYEQYF
TGTGCCTGGAGTCGGGGGGGTATCTCTTACGAGCAGTACTTC
>TRBV5-6|TRBJ2-3|.|once
CASSLDREGSGSDTQYF
TGTGCCAGCAGCTTGGACAGGGAGGGGAGCGGTTCAGATACGCAGTATTTT
>TRBV7-2|TRBJ2-7|TRBD1|.
CASSSRMGQSSYEQYF
TGTGCCAGCAGCTCGAGGATGGGACAGAGCTCCTACGAGCAGTACTTC
>TRBV5-1|TRBJ1-1|.|.
CASSLSAGNTEAFF
TGCGCCAGCAGCTTAAGCGCGGGAAACACTGAAGCTTTCTTT
>TRBV7-3|TRBJ2-3|TRBD2|.
CASSLAGGSTDTQYF
TGTGCCAGCAGCTTAGCCGGGGGGAGCACAGATACGCAGTATTTT
>TRBV10-3|TRBJ2-7|TRBD2|.
CAISESSSGKGYEQYF
TGTGCCATCAGTGAGTCGTCTAGCGGGAAGGGCTACGAGCAGTACTTC
>TRBV2|TRBJ1-2|.|.
CASSEDKGANYGYTF
TGTGCCAGCAGTGAGGACAAGGGGGCTAACTATGGCTACACCTTC
>TRBV19|TRBJ2-1|TRBD1|.
CASSRQGASYNEQFF
TGTGCCAGTAGCCGACAGGGGGCGTCCTACAATGAGCAGTTCTTC
>TRBV6-5|TRBJ2-7|.|.
CASSGDRSLSYEQYF
TGTGCCAGCAGTGGTGACAGGTCCTTATCCTACGAGCAGTACTTC
>TRBV6-1|TRBJ2-7|.|.
CASTAGHFYEQYF
TGTGCCAGCACGGCAGGGCATTTCTACGAGCAGTACTTC
>TRBV18|TRBJ1-1|TRBD1|.
CASSPLDRVKNTEAFF
TGTGCCAGCTCACCTCTGGACAGGGTGAAGAACACTGAAGCTTTCTTT
>TRBV10-3|TRBJ2-1|TRBD2|.
CAISELAGGRGEQFF
TGTGCCATCAGTGAGTTAGCGGGGGGGCGCGGTGAGCAGTTCTTC
>TRBV27|TRBJ2-7|TRBD2|.
CASSPGLAGSPYEQYF
TGTGCCAGCAGCCCGGGACTAGCGGGAAGCCCCTACGAGCAGTACTTC
>TRBV15|TRBJ1-1|.|.
CATSRGRAIGVMNTEAFF
TGTGCCACCAGCAGAGGCAGGGCGATTGGAGTTATGAACACTGAAGCTTTCTTT
>TRBV27|TRBJ2-7|.|.
CASSYGTYYEQYF
TGTGCCAGCAGTTACGGGACTTACTACGAGCAGTACTTC
>TRBV5-4|TRBJ2-1|.|.
CASSLGWEVRNEQFF
TGTGCCAGCAGCTTGGGGTGGGAGGTAAGGAATGAGCAGTTCTTC
>TRBV6-6|TRBJ2-4|TRBD1|.
CASSSTGGAKNIQYF
TGTGCCAGCAGTTCCACAGGGGGCGCCAAAAACATTCAGTACTTC
>TRBV5-4|TRBJ1-2|TRBD1|.
CASSYLAGGYGYTF
TGTGCCAGCAGCTATCTGGCAGGGGGCTATGGCTACACCTTC
>TRBV10-1|TRBJ1-1|.|.
CASSDSRGTEAFF
TGCGCCAGCAGTGACAGCCGGGGCACTGAAGCTTTCTTT
>TRBV7-9|TRBJ2-7|.|.
CASSPEVWAYEQYF
TGTGCCAGCAGCCCCGAGGTTTGGGCCTACGAGCAGTACTTC
>TRBV28|TRBJ1-2|TRBD1|.
CASRPQGANGYTF
TGTGCCAGCAGACCACAGGGGGCGAATGGCTACACCTTC
>TRBV4-1|TRBJ1-5|.|few
CASSHWAGRENQPQHF
TGCGCCAGCAGCCACTGGGCTGGCAGGGAAAATCAGCCCCAGCATTTT
>TRBV6-5|TRBJ1-1|.|.
CASSYGQAGNTEAFF
TGTGCCAGCAGTTACGGGCAAGCGGGGAACACTGAAGCTTTCTTT
>TRBV2|TRBJ2-7|.|few
CASSVTGRVYEQYF
TGTGCCAGCAGTGTTACGGGCAGGGTCTACGAGCAGTACTTC
>TRBV7-6|TRBJ1-5|.|once
CASSLGTGSGQPQHF
TGTGCCAGCAGCTTAGGTACAGGAAGTGGTCAGCCCCAGCATTTT
>TRBV4-1|TRBJ2-3|.|.
CASTPHGTPLDTQYF
TGCGCCAGCACGCCTCACGGGACTCCCCTGGATACGCAGTATTTT
>TRBV29-1|TRBJ1-1|.|.
CSVTRGGDEAFF
TGCAGCGTCACGCGCGGGGGGGATGAAGCTTTCTTT
>TRBV7-9|TRBJ1-5|.|.
CSSSLQGTKQPQHF
TGTTCCAGCAGCCTTCAGGGGACCAAACAGCCCCAGCATTTT
>TRBV18|TRBJ2-2|TRBD2|.
CASSPLAGGSNTGELFF
TGTGCCAGCTCACCACTAGCGGGAGGCTCGAACACCGGGGAGCTGTTTTTT
>TRBV18|TRBJ2-5|TRBD2|.
CASSPRWLGDSWTSGQETQYF
TGTGCCAGCTCACCACGGTGGTTAGGGGATAGTTGGACTAGCGGGCAAGAGACCCAGTACTTC
>TRBV5-6|TRBJ2-3|TRBD2|.
CASSLDTASGGYTQYF
TGTGCCAGCAGCTTGGACACGGCTAGCGGGGGTTATACGCAGTATTTT
>TRBV6-1|TRBJ1-5|.|.
CASIPGSNQPQHF
TGTGCCAGCATTCCGGGTAGCAATCAGCCCCAGCATTTT
>TRBV6-6|TRBJ1-5|.|.
CASSYGPNQPQHF
TGTGCCAGCAGTTACGGGCCGAATCAGCCCCAGCATTTT
>TRBV4-3|TRBJ1-3|.|.
CASSQDPRGSGNTIYF
TGCGCCAGCAGCCAAGATCCGCGGGGCTCTGGAAACACCATATATTTT
>TRBV11-2|TRBJ2-3|.|.
CASSPGGSTDTQYF
TGTGCCAGCAGCCCCGGCGGGAGCACAGATACGCAGTATTTT
>TRBV4-1|TRBJ1-5|TRBD1|.
CASSQVDRGRNQPQHF
TGCGCCAGCAGCCAAGTGGACAGGGGTCGCAATCAGCCCCAGCATTTT
>TRBV5-6|TRBJ2-7|TRBD1|.
CASSSAGTGVYEQYF
TGTGCCAGCAGCTCTGCCGGGACAGGGGTATACGAGCAGTACTTC
>TRBV6-5|TRBJ1-1|.|.
CASTLTGSTEAFF
TGTGCCAGCACCCTAACCGGGTCCACTGAAGCTTTCTTT
>TRBV18|TRBJ1-1|TRBD1|.
CASSRPDRGYTEAFF
TGTGCCAGCTCACGACCGGACAGGGGATACACTGAAGCTTTCTTT
>TRBV7-2|TRBJ2-3|.|few
CASSRSTDTQYF
TGTGCCAGCAGCCGTAGCACAGATACGCAGTATTTT
>TRBV5-1|TRBJ2-5|.|.
CASSPREDQETQYF
TGCGCCAGCAGCCCCCGGGAAGACCAAGAGACCCAGTACTTC
>TRBV14|TRBJ2-1|TRBD1|.
CASSQGGTGSYNEQFF
TGTGCCAGCAGCCAAGGGGGGACAGGCTCCTACAATGAGCAGTTCTTC
>TRBV29-1|TRBJ2-1|.|.
CSDLTEYNEQFF
TGCAGCGACCTGACAGAATACAATGAGCAGTTCTTC
>TRBV15|TRBJ2-7|.|.
CATSRDVAGYEQYF
TGTGCCACCAGCAGAGATGTGGCAGGCTACGAGCAGTACTTC
>TRBV7-8|TRBJ2-3|TRBD2|once
CASSLVGGSTDTQYF
TGTGCCAGCAGCTTAGTGGGAGGGAGCACAGATACGCAGTATTTT
>TRBV27|TRBJ2-1|TRBD2|few
CASSFNVGLAGNEQFF
TGTGCCAGCAGTTTTAATGTTGGACTAGCGGGGAATGAGCAGTTCTTC
>TRBV5-4|TRBJ1-2|TRBD1|.
CASSSKGAPPCGYTF
TGTGCCAGCAGCTCCAAGGGGGCGCCTCCGTGTGGCTACACCTTC